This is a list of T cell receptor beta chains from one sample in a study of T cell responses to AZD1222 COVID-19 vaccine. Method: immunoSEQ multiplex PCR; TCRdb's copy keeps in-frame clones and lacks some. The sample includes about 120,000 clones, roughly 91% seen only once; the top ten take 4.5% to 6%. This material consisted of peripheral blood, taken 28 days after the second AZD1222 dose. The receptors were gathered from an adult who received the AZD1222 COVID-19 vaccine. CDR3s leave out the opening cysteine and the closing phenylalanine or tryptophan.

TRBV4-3,ASSQAGGTDTQY
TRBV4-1,ASSQDRARSSYNSPLH
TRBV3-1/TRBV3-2,ASSQTGGAGQPQH
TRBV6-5,ASTRFLGQPQH
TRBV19,ASSVTGSNTEAF
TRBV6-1,ASSEALWFYGYT
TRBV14,ASSLLGRDYEQY
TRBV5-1,ASSLVTSSYNSPLH
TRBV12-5,ASVQLGWRDEQF
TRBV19,ASSMIGRGGRTEAF
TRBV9,ASSTITGTGYEQY
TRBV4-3,ASSQDLGAYGYT
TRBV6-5,ASSLGPRSYEQY
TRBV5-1,ASSFQGYEQY
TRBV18,ASSPRSDPESPLH
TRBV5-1,ASSQPSGAETQY
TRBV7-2,ASRKAGLRELF
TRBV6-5,ASSYSGLSYGYT
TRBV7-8,ASSPRQGDYGYT
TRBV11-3,ASSSHTLIGTYYKNQPQH
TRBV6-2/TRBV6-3,ASSTSVGFDGYT
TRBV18,ASSPPTGSYEQY
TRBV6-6,ASSYSTGMNTEAF
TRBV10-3,AISEPHSGPRETQY
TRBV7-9,ASSFVGNTIY
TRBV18,ASSPLSGGSTDTQY
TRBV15,ATSRDPRPTNEKLF
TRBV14,ASSGTGDNEQF
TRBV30,AWSVGTSGETDTQY
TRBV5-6,ASRTGTAVAGYT
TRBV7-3,ASSPTSGEQF
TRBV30,AWSTGTGSYEQY
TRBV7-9,ASSFRAIEHGYT
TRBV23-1,ASSQGQMGQKLF
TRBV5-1,ASSLAQRGDQETQY
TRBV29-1,SVDSRNTEAF
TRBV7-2,ASSGPPGLNQPQH
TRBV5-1,ASSLEEGGYTEAF
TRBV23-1,ASSPMGPGVYNEQF
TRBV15,ATSRGRMNTEAF
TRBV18,ASSPPAGVYTEAF